These 5 T cell receptor beta chains were sequenced from one sample in a study of OX40 agonist ivuxolimab in advanced cancers. Sequencing used immunoSEQ multiplex PCR; TCRdb keeps in-frame clones, though not all of them. The sample consists of roughly 35,000 clones, roughly 82% of them appearing once. This material consisted of CD4+ or CD8+ T cells sorted from blood, taken in a trial of the OX40 agonist ivuxolimab. Receptors originate from an adult with an advanced solid tumor such as melanoma, head and neck, liver or kidney cancer.

V gene TRBV5-1 combines with J gene TRBJ2-1, with 11 nucleotides matching TRBD2. Germline values: CDR1 SGHRS, CDR2 YFSETQ. The CDR3 loop spans 14 amino acids. With V trimmed by 7 bases and J by 8 bases, 8 bases remained unmatched. CDR3 nucleotides: TGCGCCAGCTCCCGGGTAGCGGGGGGGTATGAGCAGTTCTTC. Residues: CASSRVAGGYEQFF.

The V gene is TRBV5-4, the J gene TRBJ2-5, with 7 bases identical to TRBD2. V was clipped by 0 bases and J by 3 bases; unmatched bases: 8. CDR1 SGHNT and CDR2 YYREEE come from the germline V gene (reference sequence). The CDR3 covers 16 residues. The CDR3 sequence: CASSLGPTSLEETQYF. CDR3 nucleotide sequence: TGTGCCAGCAGCTTGGGACCGACTAGCCTAGAAGAGACCCAGTACTTC.

V usage is TRBV18 and J usage is TRBJ2-7; D possibly corresponds to TRBD2 (5 bases). This CDR3 contains 15 residues. Trimming removed 3 bases at V and 0 bases at J, with 12 bases between. From germline, CDR1 is KGHSH and CDR2 LQKENI. CDR3 residues: CASSPVRTASYEQYF. In DNA, the CDR3 is TGTGCCAGCTCACCGGTGCGGACTGCCTCCTACGAGCAGTACTTC.

This clone was seen a handful of times. The rearrangement joins TRBV6-5 to TRBJ2-1, with a possible D match to TRBD1 (6 bases). Trimming cost V 2 bases and J 9 bases, with 17 bases left between them. The CDR3 sequence is 15 residues long. The germline CDR1 and CDR2 sequences are MNHEY and SVGAGI. The CDR3 nucleotides are TGTGCCAGCAGTTACACTGGGGGCCGGAAGGGTGAGCAGTTCTTC. Protein product: CASSYTGGRKGEQFF.

This clone was found a few times. V gene TRBV4-2 combines with J gene TRBJ2-3, with 7 positions matching TRBD1. Unmatched junction bases numbered 1, after V lost 0 bases and J lost 1 base. The germline gives CDR1 LGHNA, CDR2 YNFKEQ. This CDR3 has 15 residues. Here the CDR3 DNA reads TGTGCCAGCAGCCAAGATGGACAGGGCACAGATACGCAGTATTTT. This encodes CASSQDGQGTDTQYF.